A single sample is the source of the 23 T cell receptor beta chains below, sequenced in a study of T cells in Graves' hyperthyroidism and ophthalmopathy (dated by TCRdb to between 2018 and 2020). Library preparation used multiplex PCR. Sequenced on an Illumina HiSeq 2000. The TCR beta CDR3 regions were amplified from the RNA transcripts. A first-round RT-PCR of the TCR CDR3 used the HTBI primer set with the Qiagen OneStep RT-PCR kit. TCRdb redid the processing of the public reads, applying fastp at Q25 and MiXCR, and retained in-frame beta chains. Rows matching on CDR3 protein sequence are summarized as one entry with the most common DNA and genes. The sample data list around 420,000 distinct CDR3 sequences, and approximately 14% of these were observed just once. In total, the top ten clones hold around 7% of the sample. The sequencing sample was made of blood. The receptors derive from a woman aged 18-29 years with Graves' hyperthyroidism.

The sample holds many counts of this clonotype. This sequence joins TRBV12-3 or TRBV12-4 and TRBJ2-1, with a weak D call TRBD1 (5 bases). V was trimmed by 3 bases and J by 4 bases, leaving 13 bases between them. The CDR3 spans 15 residues. The CDR3 spells CASSFDSVSYNEQFF. The DNA for the CDR3 is TGTGCCAGCAGTTTCGACAGCGTCTCTTACAATGAGCAGTTCTTC.

This clonotype appeared many times. The chain's CDR3 is CSADSTSGSYEQYF. DNA for the CDR3: TGCAGTGCCGACTCGACTAGCGGGTCCTACGAGCAGTACTTC. The chain joins TRBV20-1 to TRBJ2-7, with TRBD2 identical over 10 bases. CDR1 and CDR2 from the germline V gene are DFQATT and SNEGSKA (reference sequence). The ends lost 6 bases at V and 1 base at J; junction bases unmatched: 6. The CDR3 is made up of 14 amino acids.

This clonotype was detected ten times or more. This chain uses TRBV10-1 with TRBJ2-3, with 9 bases that match TRBD2. CDR1 is WNHNN, CDR2 SYGVQD, per germline (reference sequence). The CDR3 is made up of 16 amino acids. Trimming cost V 6 bases and J 2 bases; bases outside gene matches: 9. The CDR3 region has the DNA TGCGCCAGCAGCGTTTCTAGCGGGACCCTCACAGATACGCAGTATTTT. Its protein is CASSVSSGTLTDTQYF.

The gene calls are TRBV12-3 or TRBV12-4 and TRBJ1-1; perhaps TRBD1 as D (6 bases). CDR3 size: 15 residues. Trimming left V 6 bases short and J 0 bases short, with 14 bases between. The CDR3 sequence: CASRRPTGLNTEAFF. The DNA of the CDR3 is TGTGCCAGCAGGCGACCAACAGGGTTGAACACTGAAGCTTTCTTT.

The table lists this clonotype with many counts. In DNA, the CDR3 is TGTGCCAGTAGTATAGGAGGCAGGGTGAATGAAAAACTGTTTTTT. Translated: CASSIGGRVNEKLFF. The chain couples TRBV19 to TRBJ1-4; D is possibly TRBD1 (5 bases). Germline V gene sequence: CDR1 LNHDA, CDR2 SQIVND (reference sequence). Trimming removed 1 base at V and 5 bases at J, with 11 bases between. The CDR3 length is 15 residues.

In this sample, this clonotype turned up many times. The chain links TRBV2 to TRBJ2-2; 8 bases fit TRBD2. V lost 1 base and J lost 4; bases outside the gene matches: 8. Germline lookup yields CDR1 SNHLY and CDR2 FYNNEI. The CDR3 totals 17 residues. CDR3 in DNA: TGTGCCAGCAGTGAAGGGGTAGCGGGACCTGGCACCGGGGAGCTGTTTTTT. Its protein product is CASSEGVAGPGTGELFF.

The chain joins TRBV20-1 to TRBJ1-5; D might be TRBD1 (5 bases). The length of the CDR3 is 12 residues. Trimming shortened V by 4 bases and J by 6 bases, and 10 bases separated the two germline ends. Germline lookup yields CDR1 DFQATT and CDR2 SNEGSKA (reference sequence). The DNA of the CDR3 is TGCAGTGCTATGCGGGGCTTTCAGCCCCAGCATTTT. Translated: CSAMRGFQPQHF.

This clonotype was observed at least ten times. V is TRBV24-1 and J is TRBJ1-5; tentative D call: TRBD1 (5 bases). The V end lost 4 bases, the J end lost 2 bases, and 11 bases lay between the germline ends. CDR3 length equals 15 residues. CDR1 KGHDR and CDR2 SFDVKD come from the germline V gene. CDR3 bases: TGTGCCACCAGTGAACCTGGGGGGGGCAATCAGCCCCAGCATTTT. This translates into CATSEPGGGNQPQHF.

This clonotype appeared a single time. The chain employs TRBV29-1 and TRBJ1-2, with TRBD1 matching over 7 bases. V lost 1 base and J lost 5; bases outside the gene matches: 10. In germline, CDR1 is SQVTM, CDR2 ANQGSEA. The CDR3 is 15 residues long. The CDR3 loop is CSVEGSGDSAYGYTF. In nucleotides, the CDR3 is TGCAGCGTTGAAGGAAGCGGGGACAGTGCTTATGGCTACACCTTC.

The chain links TRBV28 to TRBJ1-3, with D possibly matching TRBD1 (5 bases). V lost 6 bases to trimming and J lost 0 bases, with 18 bases between them. The CDR3 length is 17 residues. The germline V gene encodes CDR1 MDHEN and CDR2 SYDVKM. The CDR3 DNA follows: TGTGCCAGCAGCCCGGGACGGCGCAGAACCTCTGGAAACACCATATATTTT. This codes for CASSPGRRRTSGNTIYF.

The chain links TRBV30 to TRBJ2-5, with 9 positions matching TRBD1. Germline V CDR1 and CDR2: GTSNPN, SVGIG (reference sequence). V was pared by 2 bases and J by 5 bases, with 9 bases of the junction left unmatched. The CDR3 has 15 amino acids. This CDR3 is CAWSPPGTGWETQYF. The CDR3 bases are TGTGCCTGGAGTCCCCCCGGGACAGGGTGGGAGACCCAGTACTTC.

As to this clonotype: This clone may be a read error of a much larger clone one base away. This chain connects TRBV15 to TRBJ1-4; 7 positions match TRBD1. This CDR3 region has 15 residues. Germline V gene lookup returns CDR1 LNHNV and CDR2 YYDKDF (reference sequence). The CDR3 spells CATSTRQGTGERLFF. CDR3 bases: TGTGCCACCAGCACCCGACAGGGAACGGGTGAAAGACTGTTTTTT. Drawing the rest from reference TRBV15 and TRBJ1-4, the complete variable domain is DAMVIQNPRYQVTQFGKPVTLSCSQTLNHNVMYWYQQKSSQAPKLLFHYYDKDFNNEADTPDNFQSRRPNTSFCFLDIRSPGLGDTAMYLCATSTRQGTGERLFFGSGTQLSVL.

This clonotype was recorded many times. The gene calls are TRBV6-1 and TRBJ2-7; TRBD1 aligns across 9 bases. The CDR3 has 15 amino acids. V lost 5 bases to trimming and J lost 6 bases; unmatched junction nucleotides: 11. CDR1 MNHNS and CDR2 SASEGT come from the germline V gene. The CDR3 nucleotides read TGTGCCAGCAGTCCAACAGGGGGCCCTCGTCGCGAGCAGTACTTC. This codes for CASSPTGGPRREQYF.

This clonotype has only a few counts. The V and J genes are TRBV19 and TRBJ2-7; D might be TRBD2 (7 bases). Germline V gene sequence: CDR1 LNHDA, CDR2 SQIVND (reference sequence). The germline V and J ends were trimmed by 2 bases and 5 bases, with 13 bases remaining between them. CDR3 size: 14 residues. The DNA of the CDR3 is TGTGCCAGTAGTATATGGGGGGGCAACAACGAGCAGTACTTC. Protein: CASSIWGGNNEQYF.

This clonotype was counted many times. The chain joins TRBV11-3 to TRBJ2-1; 10 bases are shared with TRBD2. V shed 5 bases and J 5 bases; nucleotides not matched to a gene: 6. This CDR3 has 15 amino acids. Germline CDR1 SGHNT, CDR2 YENEEA. CDR3 in amino acids: CASSRAGGPNNEQFF. The CDR3 region has the DNA TGTGCCAGCAGCCGAGCGGGAGGGCCCAACAATGAGCAGTTCTTC. Complete variable domain (other parts from reference TRBV11-3 and TRBJ2-1): EAGVVQSPRYKIIEKKQPVAFWCNPISGHNTLYWYLQNLGQGPELLIRYENEEAVDDSQLPKDRFSAERLKGVDSTLKIQPAELGDSAVYLCASSRAGGPNNEQFFGPGTRLTVL.

This clonotype was observed at least ten times. The chain is built from TRBV10-3 and TRBJ1-3; D unresolved. V lost 0 bases and J lost 4, with 4 bases in between. The CDR3 contains 13 residues. Per germline, CDR1 ENHRY and CDR2 SYGVKD. The CDR3 nucleotides are TGTGCCATCAGTGAGTCCGCGGGAAACACCATATATTTT. Translation gives CAISESAGNTIYF.

Notes on this clonotype: This clone may be a read error of a much larger clone one base away. The gene calls are TRBV19 and TRBJ2-7; maybe TRBD2 (5 bases). CDR3 size: 12 residues. From germline, CDR1 is LNHDA and CDR2 SQIVND (reference sequence). CDR3 in DNA: TGTGCCAGTAGCAATACGGGGTACGAGCAGCACTTC. Translation: CASSNTGYEQHF.

This clonotype was seen once. A read error may explain this, as a much larger clone is one base away. As the CDR3 is not closed by the conserved phenylalanine or tryptophan, this likely results from a read error. The chain recombines TRBV6-8 with TRBJ2-7; D is uncertain. The V gene's germline CDR1 is MNHGY and CDR2 SAAAGT. This CDR3 is built from 11 residues. V was cut by 8 bases and J by 5 bases, with 10 bases left in between. The CDR3 nucleotides are TGTGCCAGCTCCCGTCCCCACGAGCAGTACTAC. Its translation is CASSRPHEQYY.

This clonotype was detected only a few times. The chain employs TRBV28 and TRBJ2-5, with TRBD1 as a possible D gene (6 bases). The V and J ends lost 5 bases and 2 bases respectively, with 12 bases between them. Germline CDR1 and CDR2: MDHEN and SYDVKM. The CDR3 runs to 14 residues. CDR3 DNA sequence: TGTGCCAGCAGTCAGGGACACCTACAAGAGACCCAGTACTTC. Its translation is CASSQGHLQETQYF.

The sample holds a few counts of this clonotype. This chain uses TRBV10-1 with TRBJ2-2; D is unclear. The V end lost 8 bases, the J end lost 1 base, and 5 bases lay between the germline ends. Per the germline V gene, CDR1 is WNHNN and CDR2 is SYGVQD (reference sequence). This CDR3 comprises 12 residues. CDR3 in amino acids: CASGMNTGELFF. CDR3 DNA: TGCGCCAGCGGGATGAACACCGGGGAGCTGTTTTTT.

In its sample, this clonotype was seen many times. The chain has TRBV28 and TRBJ2-2; D might be TRBD1 (6 bases). CDR3 size: 14 residues. Per the germline V gene, CDR1 is MDHEN and CDR2 is SYDVKM. Deletions cut 2 bases from V and 7 bases from J, with 11 bases between. The CDR3 DNA reads as TGTGCCAGCAGTTTAAGTAGGGGGATCGGGGAGCTGTTTTTT. Protein product: CASSLSRGIGELFF.

This clonotype was counted many times. The chain carries TRBV6-1 and TRBJ2-6, with D uncertain. The V end lost 3 bases, the J end lost 0 bases, and 9 bases lay between the germline ends. This CDR3 contains 16 residues. Looked up from germline, CDR1 is MNHNS and CDR2 is SASEGT. CDR3 amino acids: CASSDDGGSGANVLTF. The CDR3 DNA follows: TGTGCCAGCAGTGATGATGGCGGCTCTGGGGCCAACGTCCTGACTTTC.

To note about this clonotype: A clone one base away is much larger, so this may be a read error. The chain joins TRBV10-2 to TRBJ2-1, with 8 bases that match TRBD2. There are 14 residues in the CDR3. Germline CDR1 WSHSY, CDR2 SAAADI. V lost 5 bases and J lost 12; bases outside the gene matches: 12. CDR3 sequence reads: CASSPGLGDQGQFF. CDR3 nucleotide sequence: TGCGCCAGCAGTCCGGGACTAGGGGATCAGGGGCAGTTCTTC.